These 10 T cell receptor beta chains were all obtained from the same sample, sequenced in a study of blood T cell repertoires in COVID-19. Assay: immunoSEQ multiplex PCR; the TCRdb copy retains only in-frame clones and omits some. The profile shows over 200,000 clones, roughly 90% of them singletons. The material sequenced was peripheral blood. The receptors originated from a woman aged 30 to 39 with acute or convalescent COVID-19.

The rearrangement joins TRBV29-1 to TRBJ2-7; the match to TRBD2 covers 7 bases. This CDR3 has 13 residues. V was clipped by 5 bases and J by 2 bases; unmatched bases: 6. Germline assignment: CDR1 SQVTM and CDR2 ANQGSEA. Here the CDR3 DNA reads TGCAGCGTTCGGAGCGGGGCCACCTACGAGCAGTACTTC. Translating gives CSVRSGATYEQYF.

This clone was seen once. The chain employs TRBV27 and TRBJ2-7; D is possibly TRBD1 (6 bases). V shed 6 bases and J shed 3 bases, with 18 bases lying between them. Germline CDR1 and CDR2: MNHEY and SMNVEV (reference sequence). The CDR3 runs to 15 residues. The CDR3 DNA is TGTGCCAGCAGCAACCGACAGGCCCAATTCTACGAGCAGTACTTC. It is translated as CASSNRQAQFYEQYF.

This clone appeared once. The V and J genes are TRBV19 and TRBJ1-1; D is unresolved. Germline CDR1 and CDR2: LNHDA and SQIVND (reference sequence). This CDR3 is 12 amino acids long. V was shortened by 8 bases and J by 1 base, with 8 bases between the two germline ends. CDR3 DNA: TGTGCCAGTCGCACGGGGAACACTGAAGCTTTCTTT. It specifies CASRTGNTEAFF. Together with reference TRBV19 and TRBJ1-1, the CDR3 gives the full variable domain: DGGITQSPKYLFRKEGQNVTLSCEQNLNHDAMYWYRQDPGQGLRLIYYSQIVNDFQKGDIAEGYSVSREKKESFPLTVTSAQKNPTAFYLCASRTGNTEAFFGQGTRLTVV.

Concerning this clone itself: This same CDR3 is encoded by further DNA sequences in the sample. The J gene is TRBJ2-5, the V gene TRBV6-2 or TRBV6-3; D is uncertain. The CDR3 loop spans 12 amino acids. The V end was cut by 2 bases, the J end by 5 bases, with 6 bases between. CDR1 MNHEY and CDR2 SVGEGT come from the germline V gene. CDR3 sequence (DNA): TGTGCCAGCAGTTACGGTCGGGAGACCCAGTACTTC. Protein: CASSYGRETQYF.

CDR3 sequence reads: CASSVVPGGGFSYNEQFF. Written as DNA, the CDR3 is TGTGCCAGCAGCGTAGTCCCGGGAGGGGGCTTTTCCTACAATGAGCAGTTCTTC. The chain joins TRBV9 to TRBJ2-1; TRBD2 is a possible D gene (8 bases). The CDR3 is made up of 18 amino acids. From germline, CDR1 is SGDLS and CDR2 YYNGEE. The V gene lost 0 bases and the J gene lost 1 base, with 17 bases spanning the gap.

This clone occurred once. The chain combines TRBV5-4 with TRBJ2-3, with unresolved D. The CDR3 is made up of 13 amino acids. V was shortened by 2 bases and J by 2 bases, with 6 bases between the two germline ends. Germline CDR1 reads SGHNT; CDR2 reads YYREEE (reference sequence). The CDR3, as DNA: TGTGCCAGCAGCTTCTCTTACACAGATACGCAGTATTTT. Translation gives CASSFSYTDTQYF.

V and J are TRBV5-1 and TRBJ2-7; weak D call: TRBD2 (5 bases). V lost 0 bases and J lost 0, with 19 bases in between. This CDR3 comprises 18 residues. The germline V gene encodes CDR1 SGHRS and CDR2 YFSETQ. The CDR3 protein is CASSLGFGAVRGSYEQYF. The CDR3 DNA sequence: TGCGCCAGCAGCTTGGGGTTCGGTGCAGTCCGGGGCTCCTACGAGCAGTACTTC.

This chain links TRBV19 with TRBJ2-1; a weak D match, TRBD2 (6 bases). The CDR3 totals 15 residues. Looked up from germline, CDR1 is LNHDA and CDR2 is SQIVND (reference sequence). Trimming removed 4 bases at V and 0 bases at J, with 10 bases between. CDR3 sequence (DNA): TGTGCCAGTAGTAGGGGACTGAGCTCCTACAATGAGCAGTTCTTC. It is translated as CASSRGLSSYNEQFF.

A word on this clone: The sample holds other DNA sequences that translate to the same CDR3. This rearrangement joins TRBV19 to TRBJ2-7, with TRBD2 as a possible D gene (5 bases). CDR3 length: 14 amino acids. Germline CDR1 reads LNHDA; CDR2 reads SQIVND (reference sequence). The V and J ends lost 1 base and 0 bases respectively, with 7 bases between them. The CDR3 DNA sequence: TGTGCCAGTAGTATAGGTGGGAGCTCCTACGAGCAGTACTTC. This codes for CASSIGGSSYEQYF. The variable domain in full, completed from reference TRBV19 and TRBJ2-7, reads DGGITQSPKYLFRKEGQNVTLSCEQNLNHDAMYWYRQDPGQGLRLIYYSQIVNDFQKGDIAEGYSVSREKKESFPLTVTSAQKNPTAFYLCASSIGGSSYEQYFGPGTRLTVT.

This chain's CDR3 is CASSLDGATQYF. The CDR3 DNA reads TGTGCCAGCAGCTTAGACGGAGCTACGCAGTATTTT. J is TRBJ2-3 and V is TRBV7-9, with no clear D. Germline V gene data show CDR1 as SEHNR and CDR2 as FQNEAQ (reference sequence). The CDR3 consists of 12 residues. V was clipped by 1 base and J by 8 bases, with 7 bases between them.